This entry lists 28 T cell receptor beta chains sequenced from one sample in a study of T cells after yellow fever vaccination. Each CDR3 protein gets one entry after TCRdb re-called the 5' RACE reads with MiXCR. In the table there are around 590,000 distinct CDR3 sequences, roughly an eighth of which are singletons. The sample was PBMCs, taken on the day of the yellow fever booster vaccination. Every receptor here comes from a man younger than 45 who received the YFV17D yellow fever vaccine.

The rearrangement uses TRBV20-1 and TRBJ2-7; TRBD1 aligns across 11 bases. This CDR3 has 14 residues. CDR1 and CDR2 from the germline V gene are DFQATT and SNEGSKA (reference sequence). V was pared by 6 bases and J by 2 bases, with 6 bases of the junction left unmatched. Here the CDR3 DNA reads TGCAGTGCCCAGGGACAGGGGGACCCCTACGAGCAGTACTTC. Its translation: CSAQGQGDPYEQYF.

This clonotype was seen a few times. The chain links TRBV7-2 to TRBJ1-1, with D hard to call. The CDR3 sequence is 13 residues long. Trimming took 3 bases from V and 6 from J, leaving 11 bases between them. Germline values: CDR1 SGHTA, CDR2 FQGNSA. CDR3 protein: CASSFDGIAEAFF. The CDR3 DNA is TGTGCCAGCAGCTTCGATGGAATAGCTGAAGCTTTCTTT.

This clonotype occurred a few times. The chain combines TRBV4-3 with TRBJ2-5; D is unresolved. With 1 base removed from V and 5 bases from J, the gap between germline ends came to 17 bases. From germline, CDR1 is LGHNA and CDR2 YSLEER. This CDR3 spans 16 amino acids. CDR3: CASSQGVRSLRETQYF. In DNA form, the CDR3 reads TGCGCCAGCAGCCAAGGGGTTAGGTCGTTGCGGGAGACCCAGTACTTC.

This clonotype was counted a few times. The rearrangement uses TRBV30 and TRBJ1-2; D call uncertain. Germline V gene sequence: CDR1 GTSNPN, CDR2 SVGIG (reference sequence). This CDR3 has 13 amino acids. Trimming removed 1 base from V and 8 bases from J, with 14 bases in between. CDR3 sequence reads: CAWSESRAGGYTF. In DNA form, the CDR3 reads TGTGCCTGGAGTGAATCAAGGGCTGGGGGCTACACCTTC.

This clonotype appeared a few times. V gene TRBV10-3 combines with J gene TRBJ2-1; weak D call: TRBD2 (5 bases). Trimming removed 0 bases from V and 4 bases from J, with 13 bases in between. Germline CDR1 and CDR2: ENHRY and SYGVKD. The CDR3 totals 16 residues. This CDR3 reads CAISESLVRPYNEQFF. The CDR3 bases are TGTGCCATCAGTGAGTCACTAGTCCGTCCTTACAATGAGCAGTTCTTC.

This clonotype was seen many times. The genes are TRBV12-3 or TRBV12-4 and TRBJ2-7; no clear D gene. The CDR3 extends over 13 amino acids. V dropped 6 bases and J dropped 3 bases, with 12 bases sitting between them. The CDR3 DNA sequence: TGTGCCAGCAGCTTGGATAGAAACTACGAGCAGTACTTC. This gives the protein CASSLDRNYEQYF.

The rearrangement joins TRBV3-1 to TRBJ2-3; TRBD1 aligns across 9 bases. The ends lost 6 bases at V and 1 base at J; junction bases unmatched: 2. CDR1 is LGHDT and CDR2 is YNNKEL in the germline V gene (reference sequence). The CDR3 spans 14 residues. The CDR3 DNA sequence: TGTGCCAGCAGGTGGACAGGGGGCACAGATACGCAGTATTTT. Translation: CASRWTGGTDTQYF.

The V gene is TRBV20-1, the J gene TRBJ2-5; D is perhaps TRBD2 (5 bases). The CDR3 runs to 13 residues. The germline CDR1 and CDR2 sequences are DFQATT and SNEGSKA (reference sequence). Trimming removed 1 base at V and 4 bases at J, with 10 bases between. The CDR3 loop reads CSARVRGIETQYF. The CDR3 DNA reads as TGCAGTGCTAGAGTGAGAGGGATAGAGACCCAGTACTTC.

The sample holds a few counts of this clonotype. The chain joins TRBV27 to TRBJ1-5, with D possibly being TRBD1 (5 bases). Germline V gene sequence: CDR1 MNHEY, CDR2 SMNVEV (reference sequence). This CDR3 region has 13 residues. The V end lost 7 bases, the J end lost 4 bases, and 11 bases lay between the germline ends. The CDR3 region has the DNA TGTGCCAGCATCCACGGGGGGAATCAGCCCCAGCATTTT. Residues: CASIHGGNQPQHF.

The chain couples TRBV20-1 to TRBJ2-1, with TRBD2 matching 7 bases. Per germline, CDR1 DFQATT and CDR2 SNEGSKA (reference sequence). This CDR3 has 14 residues. Trimming at V came to 3 bases and at J to 6 bases, leaving 8 bases not matched to a gene. CDR3 amino acids: CSARELAIFNEQFF. CDR3 sequence (DNA): TGCAGTGCTAGGGAACTAGCGATTTTCAATGAGCAGTTCTTC.

This clonotype was counted many times. This chain connects TRBV5-1 to TRBJ2-7; D not resolved. CDR3 length equals 14 residues. The V gene lost 4 bases and the J gene lost 0 bases, with 11 bases spanning the gap. Germline CDR1 reads SGHRS; CDR2 reads YFSETQ. The CDR3 nucleotides read TGCGCCAGCAGCCCCGGACCCTTCTCCTACGAGCAGTACTTC. It yields the protein CASSPGPFSYEQYF.

This clonotype has just a few counts. This rearrangement joins TRBV11-2 to TRBJ2-7; D perhaps matches TRBD1 (6 bases). Germline V CDR1 and CDR2: SGHAT, FQNNGV. The V end was cut by 5 bases, the J end by 7 bases, with 21 bases between. CDR3 length: 15 residues. CDR3 nucleotide sequence: TGTGCCAGCAGCGCCAGGGGACCCTCGGCGGAGGAGCAGTACTTC. Translated: CASSARGPSAEEQYF.

In its sample, this clonotype was seen a few times. The rearrangement uses TRBV5-4 and TRBJ2-3; D not resolved. The CDR3 runs 15 residues. The germline CDR1 and CDR2 sequences are SGHNT and YYREEE (reference sequence). The V and J ends lost 0 bases and 1 base respectively, with 9 bases between them. The CDR3 DNA is TGTGCCAGCAGCTTGGCCGAGAGTGGCACAGATACGCAGTATTTT. Residues: CASSLAESGTDTQYF. Full variable domain (rest looked up from reference TRBV5-4 and TRBJ2-3): ETGVTQSPTHLIKTRGQQVTLRCSSQSGHNTVSWYQQALGQGPQFIFQYYREEENGRGNFPPRFSGLQFPNYSSELNVNALELDDSALYLCASSLAESGTDTQYFGPGTRLTVL.

The chain carries TRBV19 and TRBJ2-7, with 9 bases lining up with TRBD1. Germline CDR1 LNHDA, CDR2 SQIVND (reference sequence). V was clipped by 6 bases and J by 6 bases; unmatched bases: 9. The CDR3 contains 14 residues. Here the CDR3 DNA reads TGTGCCAGTAGACCATGGGACAGGGAAGGCGAGCAGTACTTC. Amino acid sequence: CASRPWDREGEQYF. Full variable domain (remainder filled in from reference TRBV19 and TRBJ2-7): DGGITQSPKYLFRKEGQNVTLSCEQNLNHDAMYWYRQDPGQGLRLIYYSQIVNDFQKGDIAEGYSVSREKKESFPLTVTSAQKNPTAFYLCASRPWDREGEQYFGPGTRLTVT.

The chain combines TRBV6-2 or TRBV6-3 with TRBJ2-7; D is perhaps TRBD1 (7 bases). In germline, CDR1 is MNHEY, CDR2 SVGEGT. The CDR3 runs to 15 residues. V lost 2 bases, J lost 3 bases, and 14 bases lay in between. The CDR3 sequence: CASSYGGTANYEQYF. CDR3 bases: TGTGCCAGCAGTTACGGAGGGACAGCTAACTACGAGCAGTACTTC.

Written as DNA, the CDR3 is TGTGCCAGCAGTATGGTAGGGGCTCGGGAGACCCAGTACTTC. Residues: CASSMVGARETQYF. The genes are TRBV7-2 and TRBJ2-5; TRBD1 is a possible D gene (5 bases). The V and J ends lost 6 bases and 5 bases respectively, with 16 bases between them. The CDR3 runs to 14 residues. Germline-derived CDR1 and CDR2 are SGHTA and FQGNSA.

The V call is TRBV7-8, the J call TRBJ2-5; TRBD1 matches at 9 bases. J gave up 10 bases and V 2 bases, and 11 bases lay outside the gene matches. CDR3 length: 15 amino acids. Germline assignment: CDR1 SGHVS and CDR2 FQNEAQ. The CDR3 coding sequence is TGTGCCAGCAGCTTAATACAGGGGGCCCAGATAAGCCAGTACTTC. Amino acids: CASSLIQGAQISQYF.

This clonotype was recorded once. The gene calls are TRBV12-3 or TRBV12-4 and TRBJ1-6; unclear D gene. CDR3 length: 14 amino acids. V shed 2 bases and J shed 10 bases, with 12 bases lying between them. The CDR3 here is CASSLWSPGSPLHF. CDR3 sequence (DNA): TGTGCCAGCAGTTTATGGAGCCCTGGGTCACCCCTCCACTTT.

This clonotype was seen many times. This chain connects TRBV29-1 to TRBJ2-7; 7 bases agree with TRBD1. This CDR3 comprises 14 residues. Germline trimming cut 1 base from V and 3 bases from J; bases unmatched to any gene: 6. Germline CDR1 is SQVTM and CDR2 is ANQGSEA. The CDR3 spells CSVEVTGVSYEQYF. The DNA of the CDR3 is TGCAGCGTTGAAGTAACAGGGGTCAGCTACGAGCAGTACTTC.

This clonotype was observed a handful of times. This chain uses TRBV5-1 with TRBJ2-1, with TRBD2 matching over 7 bases. CDR1 and CDR2 from the germline V gene are SGHRS and YFSETQ. The CDR3 is 12 residues long. V dropped 0 bases and J dropped 12; count of bases not matched to a gene: 3. CDR3 residues: CASSLERELQFF. The CDR3, as DNA: TGCGCCAGCAGCTTGGAGCGGGAATTGCAGTTCTTC.

This clonotype showed up many times. The chain recombines TRBV5-6 with TRBJ2-5, with 7 bases that match TRBD1. Germline CDR1 and CDR2: SGHDT and YYEEEE. The CDR3 sequence is 13 residues long. Losses at the gene ends were 4 bases for V and 5 bases for J; bases not matched to a gene: 5. CDR3 region: CASSTDRAETQYF. DNA for the CDR3: TGTGCCAGCAGCACCGACAGGGCGGAGACCCAGTACTTC.

In this sample, this clonotype turned up a few times. CDR3 protein: CASSPGAQIYNEQFF. The CDR3 DNA is TGTGCCAGCAGCCCAGGGGCCCAAATCTACAATGAGCAGTTCTTC. The genes are TRBV3-1 and TRBJ2-1; a possible D gene is TRBD1 (6 bases). Germline-derived CDR1 and CDR2 are LGHDT and YNNKEL (reference sequence). The CDR3 consists of 15 residues. Between the trimmed V and J ends, which lost 4 bases and 3 bases, there was a span of 13 bases.

This clonotype has just a few counts. J is TRBJ2-1 and V is TRBV7-3; 13 bases line up with TRBD2. The trim removed 6 bases at V and 5 bases at J, leaving 7 bases unmatched. CDR3 length equals 16 residues. Germline values: CDR1 SGHTA, CDR2 FQGTGA. The CDR3 is CASRSGTSGINNEQFF. DNA for the CDR3: TGTGCCAGCAGATCCGGGACTAGCGGGATAAACAATGAGCAGTTCTTC.

This clonotype was observed a handful of times. The V call is TRBV12-3 or TRBV12-4, the J call TRBJ2-1, with a weak D call TRBD2 (7 bases). Trimming took 5 bases from V and 7 from J, leaving 18 bases between them. There are 15 residues in the CDR3. The CDR3 DNA reads as TGTGCCAGCAGTCTCTTAGGAGGGGGGGTAAATGAGCAGTTCTTC. Translation gives CASSLLGGGVNEQFF.

This clonotype was detected a few times. The chain combines TRBV2 with TRBJ2-1; either TRBD1 or TRBD2 may supply D (5 bases each). The germline gives CDR1 SNHLY, CDR2 FYNNEI. The CDR3 sequence is 14 residues long. V was trimmed by 8 bases and J by 6 bases, leaving 17 bases between them. The CDR3 here is CASLSLRGFNEQFF. The CDR3 region has the DNA TGTGCCAGCCTATCTCTTCGGGGCTTCAATGAGCAGTTCTTC.

This clonotype was observed a handful of times. The CDR3 here is CSAREQLNTEAFF. Here the CDR3 DNA reads TGCAGTGCTAGAGAGCAGCTGAACACTGAAGCTTTCTTT. The chain is built from TRBV20-1 and TRBJ1-1; unclear D gene. V was trimmed by 0 bases and J by 0 bases, leaving 5 bases between them. The germline V gene has CDR1 DFQATT and CDR2 SNEGSKA (reference sequence). This CDR3 has 13 residues.

This rearrangement joins TRBV24-1 to TRBJ1-3, with D tentatively TRBD1 (5 bases). V lost 3 bases and J 2 bases, leaving 10 bases between the germline ends. This CDR3 has 15 amino acids. Germline loops: CDR1 KGHDR, CDR2 SFDVKD. The DNA of the CDR3 is TGTGCCACCAGTGATCATCAGACAGCTGGAAACACCATATATTTT. The encoded protein is CATSDHQTAGNTIYF.

V gene TRBV9 combines with J gene TRBJ1-1; D is ambiguous. The ends were cut back, 1 base at V and 0 bases at J, with 13 bases in the middle. The CDR3 contains 16 residues. Germline CDR1 reads SGDLS; CDR2 reads YYNGEE. The CDR3 DNA follows: TGTGCCAGCAGCGTAACCTCTGGAGGGCTGAACACTGAAGCTTTCTTT. It specifies CASSVTSGGLNTEAFF.